Each of the 18 T cell receptor beta chains below was sequenced from the same sample in a study of T-cell memory formation after mild COVID-19. TCRdb reanalysed the 5' RACE reads using MiXCR and keeps one entry per CDR3 protein. Of some 350,000 distinct CDR3 sequences listed, 15% to 20% are singletons. The sample was PBMCs or a T cell subset sorted from them (not recorded which). These receptors originate from a young man who had mild COVID-19 (a few samples of this study predate the infection). Cell type and time point are not known.

This clonotype was seen a handful of times. The V gene is TRBV6-5, the J gene TRBJ2-3, with TRBD2 identical over 8 bases. Germline CDR1 reads MNHEY; CDR2 reads SVGAGI. The CDR3 extends over 17 amino acids. After removal of 3 bases from V and 1 base from J, the junction contained 9 bases not matched to a gene. CDR3 amino acids: CASSYRRRRGGTDTQYF. In DNA form, the CDR3 reads TGTGCCAGCAGTTATCGGAGGCGGCGGGGGGGCACAGATACGCAGTATTTT.

The rearrangement links TRBV20-1 to TRBJ1-6; TRBD1 agrees at 7 bases. CDR3 length: 14 amino acids. Trimming took 3 bases from V and 9 from J; bases not matched to a gene: 8. Germline CDR1 and CDR2: DFQATT and SNEGSKA (reference sequence). CDR3 nucleotides: TGCAGTGCTAGGGAGACAGGGAGAAGTTCACCCCTCCACTTT. This encodes CSARETGRSSPLHF.

This clonotype appeared a few times. The chain has TRBV3-1 and TRBJ1-1; 8 bases fit TRBD1. Germline CDR1 and CDR2: LGHDT and YNNKEL (reference sequence). The CDR3 spans 12 residues. V lost 6 bases and J lost 3; bases outside the gene matches: 0. CDR3 sequence: CASRTGDTEAFF. The CDR3 region has the DNA TGTGCCAGCAGGACAGGGGACACTGAAGCTTTCTTT.

This clonotype showed up just a few times. The chain joins TRBV6-4 to TRBJ1-1; D gene ambiguous. Germline-derived CDR1 and CDR2 are MRHNA and SNTAGT. The CDR3 consists of 13 residues. V was shortened by 5 bases and J by 4 bases, with 11 bases between the two germline ends. CDR3 nucleotide sequence: TGTGCCAGCAGTCCGGAGGAGGGCACTGAAGCTTTCTTT. It translates to CASSPEEGTEAFF.

This sequence joins TRBV28 and TRBJ2-7, with 10 positions matching TRBD1. Germline CDR1 MDHEN, CDR2 SYDVKM. CDR3 size: 14 residues. V trimming: 7 bases; J trimming: 1 base; junction bases outside the gene matches: 4. The CDR3 is CASNGQGGSYEQYV. CDR3 coding DNA: TGTGCCAGCAACGGACAGGGGGGATCCTACGAGCAGTACGTC.

In its sample, this clonotype was seen a few times. V is TRBV2 and J is TRBJ1-6; a possible D gene is TRBD1 (6 bases). Germline V lookup: CDR1 SNHLY, CDR2 FYNNEI. V dropped 4 bases and J dropped 10 bases, with 26 bases sitting between them. The CDR3 runs 18 residues. CDR3 sequence (DNA): TGTGCCAGCAGTGGGTTTTCACATCTGGGGGCCGCGCGGTCACCCCTCCACTTT. It encodes CASSGFSHLGAARSPLHF.

V gene TRBV4-1 combines with J gene TRBJ1-5, with D maybe TRBD1 (5 bases). Germline V gene sequence: CDR1 MGHRA, CDR2 YSYEKL. The CDR3 has 15 residues. The V end lost 0 bases, the J end lost 5 bases, and 11 bases lay between the germline ends. The CDR3 is CASSQEVQGYQPQHF. The CDR3 DNA follows: TGCGCCAGCAGCCAAGAGGTCCAGGGCTATCAGCCCCAGCATTTT.

This rearrangement joins TRBV7-9 to TRBJ1-6; 7 positions match TRBD1. CDR3 length: 17 amino acids. V was pared by 3 bases and J by 0 bases, with 5 bases of the junction left unmatched. Germline values: CDR1 SEHNR, CDR2 FQNEAQ (reference sequence). This chain's CDR3 is CASSLTGISSYNSPLHF. For the CDR3, the DNA is TGTGCCAGCAGCTTGACAGGGATCAGCTCCTATAATTCACCCCTCCACTTT.

This clonotype was seen a handful of times. The rearrangement uses TRBV5-1 and TRBJ2-6; TRBD1 matches 7 bases. Looked up from germline, CDR1 is SGHRS and CDR2 is YFSETQ. The CDR3 extends over 17 amino acids. V shed 4 bases and J 1 base; nucleotides not matched to a gene: 8. In nucleotides, the CDR3 is TGCGCCAGCAGCAGAAGAACGGACAGGTCTGGGGCCAACGTCCTGACTTTC. This sequence encodes CASSRRTDRSGANVLTF.

This clonotype was seen more than once but under ten times. The chain couples TRBV6-5 to TRBJ1-2, with 8 bases that match TRBD1. V trimming: 5 bases; J trimming: 8 bases; junction bases outside the gene matches: 7. Germline V CDR1 and CDR2: MNHEY, SVGAGI. The CDR3 spans 13 residues. The CDR3 spells CASSLRQGLGYTF. DNA for the CDR3: TGTGCCAGCAGTCTACGACAGGGGCTGGGCTACACCTTC.

The chain links TRBV12-3 or TRBV12-4 to TRBJ1-2; TRBD1 aligns across 10 bases. The CDR3 covers 16 residues. The V and J ends lost 7 bases and 5 bases, in that order; junction bases with no gene match: 13. CDR3 in amino acids: CASNPTPGTGVYGYTF. Written as DNA, the CDR3 is TGTGCCAGCAATCCAACACCCGGGACAGGGGTTTATGGCTACACCTTC.

This clonotype was counted many times. An end of the junction does not agree with germline; a read error may underlie this. This chain connects TRBV7-2 to TRBJ2-5; TRBD1 might be the D (5 bases). Germline V gene data show CDR1 as SGHTA and CDR2 as FQGNSA. This CDR3 spans 17 amino acids. The CDR3 DNA reads TGTGACAGCAGCTTAGGGGCCCGGTGGTTCCGCAAAGAGACCCAGTACTTC. Its protein product is CDSSLGARWFRKETQYF.

This chain joins TRBV5-1 and TRBJ2-7; no definite D call. The CDR3 extends over 10 amino acids. Germline V gives CDR1 SGHRS, CDR2 YFSETQ. The V gene lost 4 bases and the J gene lost 6 bases, with 5 bases spanning the gap. The CDR3 DNA reads as TGCGCCAGCAGCCGGTTCGAGCAGTACTTC. Amino acids: CASSRFEQYF.

This clonotype was counted a few times. The rearrangement links TRBV28 to TRBJ2-7; tentative D call: TRBD1 (6 bases). CDR3 length: 12 residues. CDR1 is MDHEN, CDR2 SYDVKM, per germline. The V and J ends lost 3 bases and 6 bases respectively, with 9 bases between them. CDR3 in DNA: TGTGCCAGCAGTTTCAGGGGCACCGAGCAGTACGTC. This gives the protein CASSFRGTEQYV.

This clonotype was detected only a few times. The chain is built from TRBV5-6 and TRBJ2-1, with 9 bases fitting TRBD2. V dropped 0 bases and J dropped 3; count of bases not matched to a gene: 10. CDR1 is SGHDT and CDR2 is YYEEEE in the germline V gene. This CDR3 region has 18 residues. CDR3 in amino acids: CASSLEASGAYDYNEQFF. CDR3 DNA: TGTGCCAGCAGCTTGGAAGCTAGCGGGGCCTATGACTACAATGAGCAGTTCTTC.

Many counts were recorded for this clonotype. The chain is built from TRBV5-1 and TRBJ2-5; D perhaps matches TRBD2 (7 bases). V gave up 0 bases and J gave up 1 base, with 13 bases separating them. In germline, CDR1 is SGHRS, CDR2 YFSETQ. CDR3 length equals 16 residues. Written as DNA, the CDR3 is TGCGCCAGCAGCTTGGCCAAGGGGGGGTCCCAAGAGACCCAGTACTTC. This translates into CASSLAKGGSQETQYF.

The chain's CDR3 is CASSWAGTGNTDTQYF. The CDR3 DNA reads TGTGCCAGCAGCTGGGCCGGGACAGGCAACACAGATACGCAGTATTTT. This chain connects TRBV7-2 to TRBJ2-3; 8 bases are shared with TRBD1. V dropped 4 bases and J dropped 2; count of bases not matched to a gene: 8. The germline V gene encodes CDR1 SGHTA and CDR2 FQGNSA. The CDR3 sequence is 16 residues long.

This clonotype was observed at least ten times. The chain uses TRBV29-1 and TRBJ1-2; D uncertain. This CDR3 region has 14 residues. In germline, CDR1 is SQVTM, CDR2 ANQGSEA. V was clipped by 3 bases and J by 4 bases, with 15 bases between them. CDR3 amino acids: CSVDLSQTTYGYTF. In DNA, the CDR3 is TGCAGCGTTGATCTCAGTCAGACCACCTATGGCTACACCTTC.